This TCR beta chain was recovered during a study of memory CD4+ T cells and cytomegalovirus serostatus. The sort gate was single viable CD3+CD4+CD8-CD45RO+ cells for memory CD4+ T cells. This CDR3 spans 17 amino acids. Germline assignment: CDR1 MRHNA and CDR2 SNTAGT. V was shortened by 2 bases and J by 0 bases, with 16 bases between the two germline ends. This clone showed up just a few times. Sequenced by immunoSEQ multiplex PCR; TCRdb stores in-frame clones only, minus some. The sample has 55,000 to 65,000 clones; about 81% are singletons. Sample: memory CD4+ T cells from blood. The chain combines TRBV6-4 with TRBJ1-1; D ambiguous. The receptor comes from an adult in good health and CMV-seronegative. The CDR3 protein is CASSDRTPVFMNTEAFF. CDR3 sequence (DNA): TGTGCCAGCAGTGACCGAACACCCGTCTTCATGAACACTGAAGCTTTCTTT.